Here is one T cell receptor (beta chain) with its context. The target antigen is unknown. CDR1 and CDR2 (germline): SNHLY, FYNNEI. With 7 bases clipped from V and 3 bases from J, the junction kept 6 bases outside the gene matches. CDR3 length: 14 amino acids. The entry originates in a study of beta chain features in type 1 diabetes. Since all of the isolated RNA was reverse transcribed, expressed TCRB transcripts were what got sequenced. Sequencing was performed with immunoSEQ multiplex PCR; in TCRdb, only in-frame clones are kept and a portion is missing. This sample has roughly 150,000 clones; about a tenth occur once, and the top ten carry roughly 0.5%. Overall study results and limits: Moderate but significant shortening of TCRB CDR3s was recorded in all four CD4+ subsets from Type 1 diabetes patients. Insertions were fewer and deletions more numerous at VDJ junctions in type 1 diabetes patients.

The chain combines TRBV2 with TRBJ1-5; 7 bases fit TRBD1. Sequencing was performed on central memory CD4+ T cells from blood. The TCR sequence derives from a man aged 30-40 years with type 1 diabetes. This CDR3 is CASKGGTVNQPQHF. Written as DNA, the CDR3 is TGTGCCAGCAAGGGCGGGACAGTCAATCAGCCCCAGCATTTT.